This is a list of T cell receptor beta chains from one sample in a study of blood T cells in healthy people across ages. TCRdb re-called the 5' RACE reads through MiXCR, storing one row per CDR3 protein. The sample consists of roughly 410,000 distinct CDR3 sequences, about 55% of them appearing once. The sequenced sample consisted of blood. The receptors were gathered from a man aged 55-75 years in good health. Each CDR3 is given with its conserved first and last residue. The order of the fields is clone size, D gene, V gene, J gene, CDR3 DNA, CDR3 protein. D genes are given only for firm matches. Some rows mark clone size as missing; the rest say once, few, many or name a class of expanded clone.

.	TRBD1	TRBV20-1	TRBJ2-5	TGCAGTGCTAGACCGGGACAGGGGACGGAGACCCAGTACTTC	CSARPGQGTETQYF
once	.	TRBV27	TRBJ1-6	TGTGCCAGCAGGGATCGGGGGGGATACTCACCCCTCCACTTT	CASRDRGGYSPLHF
many	TRBD2	TRBV7-2	TRBJ2-1	TGTGCCAGCACCACACTAGCGGGCCGCCACAATGAGCAGTTCTTC	CASTTLAGRHNEQFF
once	.	TRBV6-5	TRBJ2-3	TGTGCCAGTAGTTACAAGACAGGTCCTAACACAGATACGCAGTATTTT	CASSYKTGPNTDTQYF
.	.	TRBV29-1	TRBJ1-2	TGCAGCGTTGGGGTAGGAAATGGCTACACCTTC	CSVGVGNGYTF
.	.	TRBV7-3	TRBJ2-3	TGTGCCAGCAGCTTCCCCTCCTCGGGTACGCAGTATTTT	CASSFPSSGTQYF
.	TRBD2	TRBV20-1	TRBJ2-1	TGCAGTGCTAGAAAGAGCGGGAGGATGAATGAGCAGTTCTTC	CSARKSGRMNEQFF
few	TRBD2	TRBV20-1	TRBJ2-7	TGCAGTGCTAGAAGGCTAGCGGGAGCCAACTCCTACGAGCAGTACTTC	CSARRLAGANSYEQYF
.	.	TRBV11-2	TRBJ2-3	TGTGCCAGCAGCCGAGACTGGGCGCAGTATTTT	CASSRDWAQYF
.	TRBD2	TRBV27	TRBJ2-1	TGTGCCAGCAGCAAAGCCGGGACTAGCGGAGGGAGTGAGCAGTTCTTC	CASSKAGTSGGSEQFF
.	TRBD2	TRBV20-1	TRBJ2-1	TGCAGTGCTAGAGATCGTGGCGGGAGGGCCGATGAGCAGTTCTTC	CSARDRGGRADEQFF
.	.	TRBV2	TRBJ2-4	TGTGCCAGCATGCCGGAGATGGCCAAAAACATTCAGTACTTC	CASMPEMAKNIQYF
.	TRBD2	TRBV9	TRBJ2-1	TGTGCCAGCAGCGACCGGACTAGCGGGAGGGGTGAGCAGTTCTTC	CASSDRTSGRGEQFF
few	.	TRBV5-5	TRBJ2-1	TGTGCCAGCAGCTCCGGGCTAGTAAAAGATGGTGAGCAGTTCTTC	CASSSGLVKDGEQFF
.	.	TRBV6-5	TRBJ1-1	TGTGCCAGCAGTTACGACGGTTACATGAACACTGAAGCTTTCTTT	CASSYDGYMNTEAFF
.	TRBD2	TRBV20-1	TRBJ2-1	TGCAGTGCTAGAGTTGGCGGGAGGGGTATTGATGAGCAGTTCTTC	CSARVGGRGIDEQFF
.	.	TRBV12-3/TRBV12-4	TRBJ2-5	TGTGCCAGCAGTTTTGGGTTAGAGACCCAGTACTTC	CASSFGLETQYF
few	TRBD2	TRBV4-3	TRBJ2-3	TGCGCCAGCAGCCAAGAGGGGGGATACGGGAGGGCCCTCGCAGATACGCAGTATTTT	CASSQEGGYGRALADTQYF
few	TRBD2	TRBV4-3	TRBJ2-1	TGCGCCAGCAGCCAAGATCCGGCGGGAGGGCCCTATGAGCAGTTCTTC	CASSQDPAGGPYEQFF
few	.	TRBV27	TRBJ2-7	TGTGCCAGCAGATTAGGACAACTTTACTACGAGCAGTACTTC	CASRLGQLYYEQYF
few	.	TRBV6-2/TRBV6-3	TRBJ2-5	TGTGCCAGCACCACGTCGGAGACCCAGTACTTC	CASTTSETQYF
few	.	TRBV7-2	TRBJ2-7	TGTGCCAGCAGCTTTGGCGACTACTACGAGCAGTACTTC	CASSFGDYYEQYF
.	TRBD2	TRBV28	TRBJ2-1	TGTGCCAGCAGCATCTCCCTAGCGGGAAGAGCGAATGAGCAGTTCTTC	CASSISLAGRANEQFF
.	TRBD2	TRBV20-1	TRBJ2-7	TGCAGTGCCTCCCCGGCTAGCGGGAGCGACTTAATGGGCGAGCAGTACTTC	CSASPASGSDLMGEQYF
.	TRBD1	TRBV24-1	TRBJ2-3	TGTGCCACCAGTGGCCTGGGACAGGGGGCGAAGGATACGCAGTATTTT	CATSGLGQGAKDTQYF
few	.	TRBV5-1	TRBJ2-1	TGCGCCAGCAGCGAAAATATGGGGGGGCGAGCAAACAATGAGCAGTTCTTC	CASSENMGGRANNEQFF